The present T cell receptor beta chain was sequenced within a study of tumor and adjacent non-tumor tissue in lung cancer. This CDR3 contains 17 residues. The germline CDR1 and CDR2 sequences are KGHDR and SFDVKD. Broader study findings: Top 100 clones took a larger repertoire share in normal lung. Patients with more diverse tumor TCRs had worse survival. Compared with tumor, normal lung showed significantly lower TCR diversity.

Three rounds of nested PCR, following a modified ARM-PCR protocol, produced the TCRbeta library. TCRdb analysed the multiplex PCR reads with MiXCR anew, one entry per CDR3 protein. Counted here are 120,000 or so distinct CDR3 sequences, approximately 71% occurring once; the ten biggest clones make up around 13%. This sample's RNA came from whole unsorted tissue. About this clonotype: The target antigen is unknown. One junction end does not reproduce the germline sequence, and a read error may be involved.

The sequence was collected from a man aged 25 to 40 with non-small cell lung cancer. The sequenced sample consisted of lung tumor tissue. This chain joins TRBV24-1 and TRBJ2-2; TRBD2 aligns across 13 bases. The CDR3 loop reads CASSALTSGRPTWELFF. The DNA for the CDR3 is TGTGCCAGCAGTGCCTTGACTAGCGGGAGGCCAACCTGGGAGCTGTTTTTT.